This is a list of T cell receptor beta chains from one sample in a study of blood T cell repertoires in COVID-19. Measured with immunoSEQ multiplex PCR; TCRdb has only the in-frame clones, and not every one. The sample consists of some 270,000 clones, 86% of them appearing once. Sequencing input: peripheral blood. Every receptor here comes from a middle-aged man with active or convalescent COVID-19. Both conserved end residues are part of each CDR3. The D gene is left open where the match is weak. Clone size appears in some rows only: once, few, many, or a class for an expanded clone.

clone_size d_call j_call v_call cdr3_nt cdr3_aa
. TRBD1 TRBJ2-1 TRBV24-1 TGTGCCACCTGGGACAGGGGGCTGGATGAGCAGTTCTTC CATWDRGLDEQFF
. TRBD1 TRBJ1-6 TRBV4-1 TGCGCCAGCAGCCCTGGACAGGCGAATTCACCCCTCCACTTT CASSPGQANSPLHF
. . TRBJ1-1 TRBV11-3 TGTGCCAGCAGCTTAAGAGACACTGAAGCTTTCTTT CASSLRDTEAFF
. . TRBJ1-6 TRBV4-2 TGTGCCAGCAGCCAAGCCCGGGACTTAAGGTCACCCCTCCACTTT CASSQARDLRSPLHF
. . TRBJ1-6 TRBV14 TGTGCCAGCAGTCTGCAGGGGAATTCACCCCTCCACTTT CASSLQGNSPLHF
. TRBD2 TRBJ2-3 TRBV7-9 TGTGCCAGCAGCTTCGGGCTAGCGGGGGGATATACGCAGTATTTT CASSFGLAGGYTQYF
. TRBD1 TRBJ1-5 TRBV2 TGTGCCAGCAGCCTTCAGGGGGTTAGCAATCAGCCCCAGCATTTT CASSLQGVSNQPQHF
few TRBD1 TRBJ2-1 TRBV5-3 TGTGCCAGAAACGTGGGACAGAGCCACAATGAGCAGTTCTTC CARNVGQSHNEQFF
. . TRBJ1-6 TRBV27 TGTGCCACCAGATTTGGGGGCTTCGGATCACCCCTCCACTTT CATRFGGFGSPLHF
. TRBD2 TRBJ2-7 TRBV7-9 TGTGCCAGCAGCTTAGGCCGCTTAGGCGGGAGCCTAGGCGAGCAGTACTTC CASSLGRLGGSLGEQYF
. . TRBJ1-3 TRBV27 TGTGCCAGCGGGGCCTACTCGGCCTCTGGAAACACCATATATTTT CASGAYSASGNTIYF
. TRBD2 TRBJ2-1 TRBV18 TGTGCCAGCTCACCACTCTCCGGGAGGGCGGGCAATGAGCAGTTCTTC CASSPLSGRAGNEQFF
. . TRBJ2-1 TRBV25-1 TGTGCCAGCAGTGAAAGGACTTTCTCCTACAATGAGCAGTTCTTC CASSERTFSYNEQFF
. TRBD1 TRBJ2-3 TRBV6-5 TGTGCCAGCAGTTCAAGACAGGGATCGGTTACAGATACGCAGTATTTT CASSSRQGSVTDTQYF
. TRBD2 TRBJ2-2 TRBV30 TGTGCCTGGAGTGAAGGGACTAGCGGGGTCGGGGAGCTGTTTTTT CAWSEGTSGVGELFF
once TRBD2 TRBJ2-2 TRBV7-9 TGTGCCAGCAGCAGGGGTTCAAGCGGGAGGTGGACCGGGGAGCTGTTTTTT CASSRGSSGRWTGELFF
. . TRBJ2-7 TRBV19 TGTGCCAGTAGTGCAGGAACTGGCTACGAGCAGTACTTC CASSAGTGYEQYF
. TRBD1 TRBJ2-1 TRBV24-1 TGTGCCACCAGTGATTTCTTAAGGACAGGGGATAATGAGCAGTTCTTC CATSDFLRTGDNEQFF
. . TRBJ2-5 TRBV25-1 TGTGCCAGCAGTGATCCATCCTCCGGGACTCCCCCTGTGACCCAGTACTTC CASSDPSSGTPPVTQYF
. . TRBJ1-1 TRBV28 TGTGCCAGCAGGGGGTCAGGGGTTAACACTGAAGCTTTCTTT CASRGSGVNTEAFF
. . TRBJ2-5 TRBV6-5 TGTGCCAGCAGCCTACCGGGAACGGGGACCCAGTACTTC CASSLPGTGTQYF
. TRBD1 TRBJ1-6 TRBV5-1 TGCGCCAGCAGCTTGGGGACAGGGGGCGGCTCCTATAATTCACCCCTCCACTTT CASSLGTGGGSYNSPLHF
. . TRBJ2-1 TRBV10-3 TGTGCCATCAGTGAGACGTCAGGGGATCAGCAGTTCTTC CAISETSGDQQFF
. . TRBJ1-5 TRBV27 TGTGCCAGCCGTCGGGGGGTGGCTCAGCCCCAGCATTTT CASRRGVAQPQHF
. TRBD1 TRBJ2-3 TRBV27 TGTGCCAGCAGTTCCGATGACAGGGAAGCAGATACGCAGTATTTT CASSSDDREADTQYF
. TRBD2 TRBJ2-1 TRBV11-3 TGTGCCAGCAGCCCCGGGACTAGTCTCTACAATGAGCAGTTCTTC CASSPGTSLYNEQFF
. . TRBJ2-3 TRBV19 TGTGCCAGTATGGGACTTGACACAGATACGCAGTATTTT CASMGLDTDTQYF
. TRBD2 TRBJ2-5 TRBV2 TGTGCCAGCAGTGAGGGGCTAGCGGGGGTGGAGACCCAGTACTTC CASSEGLAGVETQYF
. . TRBJ1-5 TRBV5-8 TGTGCCAGCAGCTCAGGGGTTGGTCAGCCCCAGCATTTT CASSSGVGQPQHF
. TRBD1 TRBJ1-1 TRBV29-1 TGCAGCGTTGATGGGACAGCGAACACTGAAGCTTTCTTT CSVDGTANTEAFF
. TRBD1 TRBJ1-3 TRBV4-2 TGTGCCAGCAGCCCGACCACCGCCGGACAGGGCCCTGGAAACACCATATATTTT CASSPTTAGQGPGNTIYF
. . TRBJ1-4 TRBV3-1/TRBV3-2 TGTGCCAGCAGGGGGGCGATCAGTAATGAAAAACTGTTTTTT CASRGAISNEKLFF
once . TRBJ1-3 TRBV9 TGTGCCAGCAGCGTCCTCGGGCTAGCCGGAAACACCATATATTTT CASSVLGLAGNTIYF
. . TRBJ2-2 TRBV2 TGTGCCAGCAGTGAAGAGAGGTTAAGGAACACCGGGGAGCTGTTTTTT CASSEERLRNTGELFF
. . TRBJ2-3 TRBV7-9 TGTGCCAGCAGCTTAGTGGCTGGAGCTACGGCAGATACGCAGTATTTT CASSLVAGATADTQYF
. . TRBJ1-2 TRBV2 TGTGCCAGCAGTGTACGGTTGGAGGGGGGCTACACCTTC CASSVRLEGGYTF